A selection of T cell receptor beta chains follows, all from one sample in a study of cytomegalovirus exposure and HLA in healthy donors. Libraries were prepared by immunoSEQ multiplex PCR; TCRdb keeps only in-frame clonotypes and omits some of them. The repertoire holds more than 95,000 clones, with roughly 69% as singletons. Sequenced: PBMCs. Every receptor here comes from a woman in her forties in good health and CMV-seropositive. The CDR3 runs from the conserved cysteine through the conserved F or W. A D gene is named only where the DNA matches it firmly. Clone size appears in some rows only: once, few, many, or a class for an expanded clone.

v_call,d_call,clone_size,j_call,cdr3_aa,cdr3_nt
TRBV6-1,NA,few,TRBJ2-7,CASSVLSGGLHYEQYF,TGTGCCAGCAGTGTTCTTTCGGGGGGCCTGCACTACGAGCAGTACTTC
TRBV18,TRBD1,NA,TRBJ1-2,CASDGQGPLSGGYTF,TGTGCCAGCGACGGACAGGGTCCTTTATCTGGTGGCTACACCTTC
TRBV27,NA,few,TRBJ1-2,CASSSRGARDGYTF,TGTGCCAGCAGTTCCCGGGGGGCGAGGGATGGCTACACCTTC
TRBV7-9,NA,once,TRBJ1-2,CASSLADLGAGYTF,TGTGCCAGCAGCTTAGCGGATTTGGGCGCAGGCTACACCTTC
TRBV11-2,TRBD1,NA,TRBJ2-7,CASSSREDRGSYEQYF,TGTGCCAGCAGCTCAAGGGAGGACAGGGGTTCCTACGAGCAGTACTTC
TRBV5-1,NA,once,TRBJ2-5,CASSGLTGEETQYF,TGCGCCAGCAGCGGACTAACAGGGGAAGAGACCCAGTACTTC
TRBV19,TRBD2,NA,TRBJ2-3,CASSPRSGRATDTQYF,TGTGCCAGTAGCCCGCGGAGCGGGAGGGCCACAGATACGCAGTATTTT
TRBV18,NA,NA,TRBJ2-7,CASSRQTGSYEQYF,TGTGCCAGCTCACGACAGACAGGTTCCTACGAGCAGTACTTC
TRBV9,NA,few,TRBJ2-2,CASSGLINTGELFF,TGTGCCAGCAGCGGACTGATTAACACCGGGGAGCTGTTTTTT
TRBV4-2,NA,NA,TRBJ2-7,CASSQGVAETYEQYF,TGTGCCAGCAGCCAAGGGGTAGCGGAAACCTACGAGCAGTACTTC
TRBV28,TRBD2,NA,TRBJ2-3,CASSPPELAGVDTQYF,TGTGCCAGCAGTCCCCCCGAGCTAGCGGGAGTAGATACGCAGTATTTT
TRBV11-3,NA,NA,TRBJ2-2,CASSLGAEQNTGELFF,TGTGCCAGCAGCTTGGGAGCGGAGCAAAACACCGGGGAGCTGTTTTTT
TRBV2,NA,few,TRBJ1-1,CASSPGRGYTEAFF,TGTGCCAGCAGCCCCGGGAGGGGCTACACTGAAGCTTTCTTT
TRBV28,TRBD2,NA,TRBJ2-3,CASSLSISTSGRESDTQYF,TGTGCCAGCAGTTTATCCATATCTACTAGCGGGAGGGAGTCAGATACGCAGTATTTT
TRBV6-4,NA,NA,TRBJ2-1,CASSDSATSFGPQGEQFF,TGTGCCAGCAGTGACTCGGCAACTAGTTTTGGGCCACAAGGTGAGCAGTTCTTC
TRBV4-2,TRBD2,NA,TRBJ2-7,CASSQAWGGSYEQYF,TGTGCCAGCAGCCAGGCGTGGGGGGGCTCCTACGAGCAGTACTTC
TRBV6-5,TRBD1,few,TRBJ1-2,CASTQGQGSGYTF,TGTGCCAGCACCCAAGGACAGGGGTCTGGCTACACCTTC
TRBV7-2,NA,NA,TRBJ2-2,CASSPRQDTGELFF,TGTGCCAGCAGCCCCCGACAGGACACCGGGGAGCTGTTTTTT
TRBV5-5,TRBD1,NA,TRBJ2-5,CASRDRAGETQYF,TGTGCCAGCAGGGACAGGGCCGGGGAGACCCAGTACTTC
TRBV9,NA,once,TRBJ2-6,CASSFGGGGANVLTF,TGTGCCAGCAGTTTTGGGGGAGGTGGGGCCAACGTCCTGACTTTC
TRBV7-9,NA,NA,TRBJ2-3,CSSSPGGRTGTTDTQYF,TGTTCCAGCAGCCCCGGGGGGCGGACAGGGACCACAGATACGCAGTATTTT
TRBV5-1,NA,NA,TRBJ2-1,CASSQYNEQFF,TGCGCCAGCAGCCAGTACAATGAGCAGTTCTTC
TRBV6-5,NA,NA,TRBJ1-1,CASSYLKTLNTEAFF,TGTGCCAGCAGTTACCTGAAAACTTTGAACACTGAAGCTTTCTTT
TRBV4-2,NA,NA,TRBJ1-1,CASSQSGGVTEAFF,TGTGCCAGCAGCCAATCCGGGGGGGTCACTGAAGCTTTCTTT
TRBV27,TRBD2,NA,TRBJ2-1,CASRGLSGRAFEQFF,TGTGCCAGCCGTGGACTCAGCGGGAGGGCCTTTGAGCAGTTCTTC
TRBV29-1,TRBD2,once,TRBJ2-3,CSVERLAGEADTQYF,TGCAGCGTGGAAAGACTAGCGGGAGAGGCAGATACGCAGTATTTT
TRBV5-6,NA,NA,TRBJ1-4,CASSYKGAEKLFF,TGTGCCAGCAGCTATAAGGGAGCGGAAAAACTGTTTTTT
TRBV5-6,TRBD1,few,TRBJ2-7,CASSSPGTGAYEQYF,TGTGCCAGCAGTTCTCCCGGGACAGGGGCCTACGAGCAGTACTTC
TRBV19,NA,NA,TRBJ1-2,CASSILSGVYGYTF,TGTGCCAGTAGTATATTGTCAGGGGTCTATGGCTACACCTTC
TRBV5-1,NA,few,TRBJ1-4,CASSLAPRTANEKLFF,TGCGCCAGCAGCTTGGCTCCGCGGACAGCTAATGAAAAACTGTTTTTT
TRBV27,NA,NA,TRBJ1-2,CASSSWTENYGYTF,TGTGCCAGCAGTTCCTGGACAGAGAACTATGGCTACACCTTC
TRBV30,NA,NA,TRBJ2-2,CAWSRGTLGDTGELFF,TGTGCCTGGAGCCGGGGGACTCTGGGCGACACCGGGGAGCTGTTTTTT
TRBV27,TRBD1,few,TRBJ2-7,CASSFSGQVSYEQYF,TGTGCCAGCAGTTTTTCGGGACAGGTCTCCTACGAGCAGTACTTC
TRBV7-8,TRBD1,few,TRBJ2-5,CASSSLTGEEETQYF,TGTGCCAGCAGCTCGCTGACAGGGGAAGAAGAGACCCAGTACTTC
TRBV5-1,NA,NA,TRBJ2-1,CASSLPRSWASSYNEQFF,TGCGCCAGCAGCCTCCCACGCAGCTGGGCGTCCTCCTACAATGAGCAGTTCTTC